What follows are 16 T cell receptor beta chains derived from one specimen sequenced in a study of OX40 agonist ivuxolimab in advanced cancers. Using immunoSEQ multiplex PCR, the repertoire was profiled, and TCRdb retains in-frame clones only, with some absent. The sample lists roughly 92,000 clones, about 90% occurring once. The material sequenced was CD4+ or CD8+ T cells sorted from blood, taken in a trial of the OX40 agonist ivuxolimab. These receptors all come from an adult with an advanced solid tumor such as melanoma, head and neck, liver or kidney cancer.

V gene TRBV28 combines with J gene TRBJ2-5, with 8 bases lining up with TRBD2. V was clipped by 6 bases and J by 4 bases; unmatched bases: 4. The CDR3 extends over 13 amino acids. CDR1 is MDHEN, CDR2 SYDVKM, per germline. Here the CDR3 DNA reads TGTGCCAGCAGGTCTAGCGGGCCAGAGACCCAGTACTTC. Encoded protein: CASRSSGPETQYF.

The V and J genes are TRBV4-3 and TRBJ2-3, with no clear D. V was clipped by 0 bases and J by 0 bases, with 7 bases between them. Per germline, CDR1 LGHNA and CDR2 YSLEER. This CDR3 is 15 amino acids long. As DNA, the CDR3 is TGCGCCAGCAGCCAAGATATCGCTAGCACAGATACGCAGTATTTT. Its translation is CASSQDIASTDTQYF.

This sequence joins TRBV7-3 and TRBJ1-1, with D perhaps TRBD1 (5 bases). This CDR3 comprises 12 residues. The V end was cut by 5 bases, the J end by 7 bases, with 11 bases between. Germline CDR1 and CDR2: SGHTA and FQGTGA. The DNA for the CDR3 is TGTGCCAGCAGCCCCGAGGGGATTGAAGCTTTCTTT. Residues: CASSPEGIEAFF.

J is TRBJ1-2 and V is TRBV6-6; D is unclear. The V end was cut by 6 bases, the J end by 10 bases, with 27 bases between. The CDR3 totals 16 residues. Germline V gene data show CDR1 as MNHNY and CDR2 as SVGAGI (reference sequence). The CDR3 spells CASSPGKGLWLGPYTF. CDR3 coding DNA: TGTGCCAGCAGCCCGGGGAAGGGCTTATGGCTAGGACCCTACACCTTC.

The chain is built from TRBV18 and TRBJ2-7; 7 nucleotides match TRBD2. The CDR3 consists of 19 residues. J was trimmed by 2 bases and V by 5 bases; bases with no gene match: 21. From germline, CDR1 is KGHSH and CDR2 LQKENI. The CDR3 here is CASSETTGLTTRFTYEQYF. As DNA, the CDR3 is TGTGCCAGCTCAGAAACCACGGGACTAACTACACGATTCACCTACGAGCAGTACTTC.

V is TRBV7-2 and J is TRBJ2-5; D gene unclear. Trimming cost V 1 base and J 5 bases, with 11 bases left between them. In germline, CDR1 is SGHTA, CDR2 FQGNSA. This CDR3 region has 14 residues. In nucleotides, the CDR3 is TGTGCCAGCAGCTTAGTCGGTAGCTGGGAGACCCAGTACTTC. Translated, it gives CASSLVGSWETQYF.

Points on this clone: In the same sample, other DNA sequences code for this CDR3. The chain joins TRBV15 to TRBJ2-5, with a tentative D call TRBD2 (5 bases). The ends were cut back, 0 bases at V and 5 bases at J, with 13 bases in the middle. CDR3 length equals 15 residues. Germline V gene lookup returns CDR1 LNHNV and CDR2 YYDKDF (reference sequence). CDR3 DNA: TGTGCCACCAGCAGAGACCTCGGGGTGGGGGAGACCCAGTACTTC. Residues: CATSRDLGVGETQYF.

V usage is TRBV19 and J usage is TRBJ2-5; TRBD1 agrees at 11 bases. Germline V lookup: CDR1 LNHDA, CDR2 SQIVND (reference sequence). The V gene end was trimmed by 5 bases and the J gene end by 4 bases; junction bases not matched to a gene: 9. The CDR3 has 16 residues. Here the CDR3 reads CASSQRTGGVVETQYF. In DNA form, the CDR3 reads TGTGCCAGTAGTCAACGGACAGGGGGCGTTGTAGAGACCCAGTACTTC.

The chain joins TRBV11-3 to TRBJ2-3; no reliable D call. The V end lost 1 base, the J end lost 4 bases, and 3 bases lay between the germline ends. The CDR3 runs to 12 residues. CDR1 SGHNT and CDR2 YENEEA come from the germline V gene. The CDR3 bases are TGTGCCAGCAGCTTAGTAGCAGATACGCAGTATTTT. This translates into CASSLVADTQYF. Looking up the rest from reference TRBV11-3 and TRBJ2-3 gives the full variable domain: EAGVVQSPRYKIIEKKQPVAFWCNPISGHNTLYWYLQNLGQGPELLIRYENEEAVDDSQLPKDRFSAERLKGVDSTLKIQPAELGDSAVYLCASSLVADTQYFGPGTRLTVL.

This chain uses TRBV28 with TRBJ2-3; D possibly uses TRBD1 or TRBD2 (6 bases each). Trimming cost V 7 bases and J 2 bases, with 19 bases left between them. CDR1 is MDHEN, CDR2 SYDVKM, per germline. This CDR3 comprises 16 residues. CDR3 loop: CASTTGAVGPTDTQYF. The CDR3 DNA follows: TGTGCCAGCACCACGGGGGCGGTTGGGCCCACAGATACGCAGTATTTT.

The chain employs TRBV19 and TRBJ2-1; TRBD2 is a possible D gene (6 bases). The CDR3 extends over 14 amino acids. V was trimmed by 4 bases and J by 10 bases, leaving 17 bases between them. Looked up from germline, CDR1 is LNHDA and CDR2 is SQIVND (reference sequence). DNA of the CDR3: TGTGCCAGTAGTAATGGGTTCATGGCGGGGGAGCAGTTCTTC. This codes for CASSNGFMAGEQFF.

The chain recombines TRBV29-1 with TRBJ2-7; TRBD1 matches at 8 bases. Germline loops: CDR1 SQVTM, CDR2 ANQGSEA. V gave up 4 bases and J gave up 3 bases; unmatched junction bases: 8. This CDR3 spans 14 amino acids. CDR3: CSVVQDRDYYEQYF. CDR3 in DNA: TGCAGCGTTGTGCAGGACAGGGATTACTACGAGCAGTACTTC.

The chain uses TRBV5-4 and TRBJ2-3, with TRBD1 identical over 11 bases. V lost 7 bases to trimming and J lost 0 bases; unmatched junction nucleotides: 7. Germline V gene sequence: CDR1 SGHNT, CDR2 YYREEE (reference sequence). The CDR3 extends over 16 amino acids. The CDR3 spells CASGQGANPSTDTQYF. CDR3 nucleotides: TGTGCCAGCGGACAGGGGGCGAACCCAAGCACAGATACGCAGTATTTT.

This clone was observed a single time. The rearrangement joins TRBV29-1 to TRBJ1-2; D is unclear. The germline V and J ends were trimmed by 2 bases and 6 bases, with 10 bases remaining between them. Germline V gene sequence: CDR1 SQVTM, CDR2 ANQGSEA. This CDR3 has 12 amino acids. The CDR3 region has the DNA TGCAGCGTTGAAACCCTTTCGCATGGCTACACCTTC. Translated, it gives CSVETLSHGYTF.

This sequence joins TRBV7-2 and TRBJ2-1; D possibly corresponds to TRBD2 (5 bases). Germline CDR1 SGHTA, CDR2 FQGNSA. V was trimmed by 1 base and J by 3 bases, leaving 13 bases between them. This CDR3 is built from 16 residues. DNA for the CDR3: TGTGCCAGCAGCTTAGTACTGGCGGGCTACTACAATGAGCAGTTCTTC. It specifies CASSLVLAGYYNEQFF.

The CDR3 DNA sequence: TGTGCCTGGAGTAGCGGGCGCGATGAGCAGTTCTTC. This sequence encodes CAWSSGRDEQFF. The J gene is TRBJ2-1, the V gene TRBV30, with a possible D match to TRBD2 (6 bases). CDR1 is GTSNPN and CDR2 is SVGIG in the germline V gene (reference sequence). The CDR3 has 12 residues. V shed 2 bases and J shed 8 bases, with 10 bases lying between them. Supplemented by reference TRBV30 and TRBJ2-1, the full variable domain reads SQTIHQWPATLVQPVGSPLSLECTVEGTSNPNLYWYRQAAGRGLQLLFYSVGIGQISSEVPQNLSASRPQDRQFILSSKKLLLSDSGFYLCAWSSGRDEQFFGPGTRLTVL.